Reported below is one T cell receptor beta chain. The record originates from a study of CD8 T cells in Susac syndrome. An input of roughly 0.5 to 1 ug of RNA was subjected to reverse transcription using random hexamers. TCRdb re-called the immunoSEQ multiplex PCR reads through MiXCR, storing one row per CDR3 protein. The data contain over 95,000 distinct CDR3 sequences, around 90% of them singletons. The CDR3 extends over 14 amino acids. The V gene lost 5 bases and the J gene lost 4 bases, with 14 bases spanning the gap. Germline CDR1 is SGHTA and CDR2 is FQGNSA. This TCR derives from a human donor in good health. The rearrangement joins TRBV7-2 to TRBJ2-5; no firm D call. The material sequenced was CD8+ T cells from PBMCs. In DNA, the CDR3 is TGTGCCAGCAGCGTTATGCCTAGAGGAGAGACCCAGTACTTC. It encodes CASSVMPRGETQYF.